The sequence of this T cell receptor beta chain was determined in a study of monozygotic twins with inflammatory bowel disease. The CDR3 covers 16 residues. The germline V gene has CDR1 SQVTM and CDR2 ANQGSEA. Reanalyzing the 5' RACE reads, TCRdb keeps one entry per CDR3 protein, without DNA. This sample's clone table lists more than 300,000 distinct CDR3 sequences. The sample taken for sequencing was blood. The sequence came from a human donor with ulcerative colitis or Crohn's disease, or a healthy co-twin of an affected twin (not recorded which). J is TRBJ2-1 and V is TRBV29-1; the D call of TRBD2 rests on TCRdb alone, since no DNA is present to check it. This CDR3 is CSVAVSGGPIYNEQFF.